This entry describes one T cell receptor beta chain. The record originates from a study of blood T cell repertoires in COVID-19. Background on the study: Collection of acute and convalescent COVID-19 samples took place in the United States, Italy and Spain. PBMCs, B-cell-depleted T cells, or T cells were the source of the cDNA or gDNA that made up the material.

Losses at the gene ends were 4 bases for V and 7 bases for J; bases not matched to a gene: 13. The length of the CDR3 is 15 residues. Germline CDR1 and CDR2: SGDLS and YYNGEE. The authors' processing: The assay estimated nucleated cells by amplifying reference gene primers. Clones were read by immunoSEQ multiplex PCR, and TCRdb kept only the in-frame ones, dropping some. D and trimming were read from the DNA, whereas the V and J calls and clone size are those reported in that table. Found here are over 150,000 clones, 65% to 85% of them singletons; the top ten hold under 3%. Sequenced material: peripheral blood. The sequence came from an older woman with acute or convalescent COVID-19. The V gene is TRBV9, the J gene TRBJ2-5, with 7 bases aligning to TRBD2. CDR3 nucleotides: TGTGCCAGCAGCCCCACTAGCGTCCCAGAGGGGACCCAGTACTTC. Translated: CASSPTSVPEGTQYF.